This TCR beta chain was recorded in a study of control samples from healthy donors and cancer patients. Using immunoSEQ multiplex PCR, the repertoire was profiled, and TCRdb retains in-frame clones only, with some absent. The sample includes some 150,000 clones, 90% to 95% of them seen just once. Germline V gene data show CDR1 as SGHAT and CDR2 as FQNNGV. The CDR3 contains 14 residues. Trimming removed 6 bases at V and 10 bases at J, with 19 bases between. The clonotype was recovered from a middle-aged man in good health. V usage is TRBV11-2 and J usage is TRBJ2-1, with D maybe TRBD2 (7 bases). The sample consisted of blood. CDR3: CASSGGGGKIEQFF. In DNA, the CDR3 is TGTGCCAGCAGTGGAGGGGGGGGTAAAATAGAGCAGTTCTTC.